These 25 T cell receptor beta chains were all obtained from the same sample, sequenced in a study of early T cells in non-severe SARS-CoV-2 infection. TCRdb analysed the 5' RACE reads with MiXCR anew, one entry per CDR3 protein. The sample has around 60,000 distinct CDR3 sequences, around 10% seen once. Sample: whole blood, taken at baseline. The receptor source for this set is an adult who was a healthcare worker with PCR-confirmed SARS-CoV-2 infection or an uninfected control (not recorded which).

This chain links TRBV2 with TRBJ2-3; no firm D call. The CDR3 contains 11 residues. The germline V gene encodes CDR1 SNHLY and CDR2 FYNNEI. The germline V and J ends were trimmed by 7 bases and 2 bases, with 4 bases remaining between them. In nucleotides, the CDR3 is TGTGCCAGCAAAGACACAGATACGCAGTATTTT. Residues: CASKDTDTQYF.

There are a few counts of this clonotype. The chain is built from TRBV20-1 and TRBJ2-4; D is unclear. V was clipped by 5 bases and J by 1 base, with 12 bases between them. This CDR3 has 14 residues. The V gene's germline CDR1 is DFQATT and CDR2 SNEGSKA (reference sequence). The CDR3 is CSASGVRAKNIQYF. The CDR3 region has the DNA TGCAGTGCTTCCGGAGTACGGGCCAAAAACATTCAGTACTTC.

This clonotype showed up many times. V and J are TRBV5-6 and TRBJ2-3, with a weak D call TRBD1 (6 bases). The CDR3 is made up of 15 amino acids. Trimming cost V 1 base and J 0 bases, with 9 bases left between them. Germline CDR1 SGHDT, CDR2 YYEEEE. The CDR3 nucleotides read TGTGCCAGCAGCTTGAGTGGACAGAGCACAGATACGCAGTATTTT. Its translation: CASSLSGQSTDTQYF.

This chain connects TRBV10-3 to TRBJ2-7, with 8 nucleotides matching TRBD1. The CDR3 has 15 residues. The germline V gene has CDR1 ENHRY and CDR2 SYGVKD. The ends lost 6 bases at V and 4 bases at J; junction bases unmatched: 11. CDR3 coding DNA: TGTGCCATCAGGGGGGGACAGGCCCCAGGTTACGAGCAGTACTTC. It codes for CAIRGGQAPGYEQYF.

The CDR3 bases are TGTGCCAGCTCACCAGTGGGCCGACAGACTAGCACAGATACGCAGTATTTT. Translated: CASSPVGRQTSTDTQYF. J is TRBJ2-3 and V is TRBV18; TRBD1 might be the D (5 bases). V was clipped by 2 bases and J by 0 bases, with 15 bases between them. The CDR3 runs 17 residues. CDR1 KGHSH and CDR2 LQKENI come from the germline V gene.

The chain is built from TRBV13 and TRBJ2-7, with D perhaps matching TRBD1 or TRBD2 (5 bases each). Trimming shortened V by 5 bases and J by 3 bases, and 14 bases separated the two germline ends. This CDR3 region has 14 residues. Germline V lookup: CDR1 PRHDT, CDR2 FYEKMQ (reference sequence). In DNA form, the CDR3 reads TGTGCCAGCAGCGCCAGGGACCGGGGCTACGAGCAGTACTTC. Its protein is CASSARDRGYEQYF. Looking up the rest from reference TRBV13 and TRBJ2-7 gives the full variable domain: AAGVIQSPRHLIKEKRETATLKCYPIPRHDTVYWYQQGPGQDPQFLISFYEKMQSDKGSIPDRFSAQQFSDYHSELNMSSLELGDSALYFCASSARDRGYEQYFGPGTRLTVT.

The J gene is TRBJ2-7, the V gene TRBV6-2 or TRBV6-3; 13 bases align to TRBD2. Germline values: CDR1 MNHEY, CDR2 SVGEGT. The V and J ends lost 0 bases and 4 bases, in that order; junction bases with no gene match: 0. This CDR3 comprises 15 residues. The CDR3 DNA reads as TGTGCCAGCAGTTACTCGACTAGCGGGGGGTACGAGCAGTACTTC. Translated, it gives CASSYSTSGGYEQYF.

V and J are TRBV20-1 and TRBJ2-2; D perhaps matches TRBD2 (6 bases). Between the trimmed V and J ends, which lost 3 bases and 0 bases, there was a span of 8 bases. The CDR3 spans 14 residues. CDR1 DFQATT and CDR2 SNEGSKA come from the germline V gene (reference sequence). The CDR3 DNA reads TGCAGTGCTAGTGCGGGATCGAACACCGGGGAGCTGTTTTTT. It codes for CSASAGSNTGELFF.

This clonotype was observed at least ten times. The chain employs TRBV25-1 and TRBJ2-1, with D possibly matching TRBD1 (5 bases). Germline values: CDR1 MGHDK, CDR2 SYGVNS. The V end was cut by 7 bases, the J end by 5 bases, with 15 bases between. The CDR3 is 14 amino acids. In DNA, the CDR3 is TGTGCCAGCACCACTCCCCTAGGGGACAATGAGCAGTTCTTC. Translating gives CASTTPLGDNEQFF.

The CDR3, as DNA: TGTGCCAGCTCACAGGGGATCGGGGACAATCAGCCCCAGCATTTT. It codes for CASSQGIGDNQPQHF. J is TRBJ1-5 and V is TRBV18, with a tentative D call TRBD1 (5 bases). CDR3 size: 15 residues. Trimming cost V 4 bases and J 3 bases, with 13 bases left between them. Germline CDR1 is KGHSH and CDR2 is LQKENI.

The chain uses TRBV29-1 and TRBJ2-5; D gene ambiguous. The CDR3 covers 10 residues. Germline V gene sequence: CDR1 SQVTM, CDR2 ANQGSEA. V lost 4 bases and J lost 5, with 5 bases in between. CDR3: CSVGGETQYF. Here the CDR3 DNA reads TGCAGCGTTGGTGGGGAGACCCAGTACTTC.

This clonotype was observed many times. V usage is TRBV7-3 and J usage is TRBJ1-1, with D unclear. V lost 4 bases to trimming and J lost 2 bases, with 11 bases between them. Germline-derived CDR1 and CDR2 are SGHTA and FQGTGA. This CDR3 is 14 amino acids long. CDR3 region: CASSSVHGNTEAFF. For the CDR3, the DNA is TGTGCCAGCAGCTCCGTTCACGGCAACACTGAAGCTTTCTTT.

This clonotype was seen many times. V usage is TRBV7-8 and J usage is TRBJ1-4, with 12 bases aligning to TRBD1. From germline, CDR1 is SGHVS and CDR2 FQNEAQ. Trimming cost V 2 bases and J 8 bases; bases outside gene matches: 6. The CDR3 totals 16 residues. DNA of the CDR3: TGTGCCAGCAGCTTAACCGGGACAGGGGGCCCGGAAAAACTGTTTTTT. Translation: CASSLTGTGGPEKLFF.

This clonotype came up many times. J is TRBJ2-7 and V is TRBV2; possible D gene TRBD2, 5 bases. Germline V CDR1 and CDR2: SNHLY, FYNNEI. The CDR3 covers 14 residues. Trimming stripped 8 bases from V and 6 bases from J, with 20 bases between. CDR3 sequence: CASVASGLSAEQYF. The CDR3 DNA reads TGTGCCAGCGTAGCAAGCGGACTTTCGGCCGAGCAGTACTTC.

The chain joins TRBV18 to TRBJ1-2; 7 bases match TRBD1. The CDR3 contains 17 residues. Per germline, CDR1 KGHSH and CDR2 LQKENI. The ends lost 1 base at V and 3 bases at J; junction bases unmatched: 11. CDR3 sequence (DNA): TGTGCCAGCTCACCACGAGGGGCGGACAGGACTGACTATGGCTACACCTTC. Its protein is CASSPRGADRTDYGYTF.

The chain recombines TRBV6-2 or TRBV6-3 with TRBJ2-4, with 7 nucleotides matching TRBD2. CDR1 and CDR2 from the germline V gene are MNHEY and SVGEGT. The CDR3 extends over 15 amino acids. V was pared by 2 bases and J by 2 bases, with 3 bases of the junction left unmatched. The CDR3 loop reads CASSYASGTKNIQYF. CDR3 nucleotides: TGTGCCAGCAGTTACGCGAGCGGGACCAAAAACATTCAGTACTTC.

The CDR3: CASSRTEAFPGELFF. The CDR3 bases are TGTGCCAGCAGCCGTACAGAGGCCTTTCCCGGGGAGCTGTTTTTT. The chain combines TRBV6-2 or TRBV6-3 with TRBJ2-2; no reliable D call. The CDR3 is made up of 15 amino acids. Deletions cut 6 bases from V and 6 bases from J, with 17 bases between. Germline V gene lookup returns CDR1 MNHEY and CDR2 SVGEGT.

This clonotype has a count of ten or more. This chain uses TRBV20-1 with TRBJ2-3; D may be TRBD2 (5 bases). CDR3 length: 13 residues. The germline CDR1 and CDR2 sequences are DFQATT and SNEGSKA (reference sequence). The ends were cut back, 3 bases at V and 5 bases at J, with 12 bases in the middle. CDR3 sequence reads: CSASQLVKDTQYF. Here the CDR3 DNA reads TGCAGTGCTAGTCAACTAGTGAAAGATACGCAGTATTTT.

For the CDR3, the DNA is TGTGCCAGCAGACCCGCACGGGGAGGGGGCAATGAAGCTTTCTTT. Its translation: CASRPARGGGNEAFF. The V call is TRBV6-5, the J call TRBJ1-1, with 7 bases matching TRBD1. CDR3 size: 15 residues. Germline-derived CDR1 and CDR2 are MNHEY and SVGAGI. The V segment lost 6 bases and the J segment 7 bases; nucleotides outside the gene matches: 14.

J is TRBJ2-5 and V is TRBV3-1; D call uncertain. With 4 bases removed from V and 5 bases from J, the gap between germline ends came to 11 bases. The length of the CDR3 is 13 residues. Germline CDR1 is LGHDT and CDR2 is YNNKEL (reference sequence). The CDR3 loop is CASSRRLRETQYF. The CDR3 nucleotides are TGTGCCAGCAGCCGACGACTTAGGGAGACCCAGTACTTC.

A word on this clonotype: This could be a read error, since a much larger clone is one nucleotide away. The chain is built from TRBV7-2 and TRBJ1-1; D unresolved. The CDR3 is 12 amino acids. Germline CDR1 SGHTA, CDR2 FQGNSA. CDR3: CASSFGGTEALF. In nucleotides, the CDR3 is TGTGCCAGCAGCTTTGGAGGTACTGAAGCTCTCTTT. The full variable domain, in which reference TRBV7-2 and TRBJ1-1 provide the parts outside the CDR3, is GAGVSQSPSNKVTEKGKDVELRCDPISGHTALYWYRQSLGQGLEFLIYFQGNSAPDKSGLPSDRFSAERTGGSVSTLTIQRTQQEDSAVYLCASSFGGTEALFGQGTRLTVV.

The CDR3 DNA is TGTGCCAGTAGTATAGACTGGGGCAGGGTGAGGGGAAATGAGCAGTTCTTC. Protein product: CASSIDWGRVRGNEQFF. This chain links TRBV19 with TRBJ2-1, with D perhaps being TRBD1 or TRBD2 (5 bases each). The germline gives CDR1 LNHDA, CDR2 SQIVND (reference sequence). CDR3 length: 17 amino acids. Trimming shortened V by 0 bases and J by 7 bases, and 19 bases separated the two germline ends.

CDR3 DNA: TGCAGCGTTGATCCAGGGGGCGGGCAGTACTTC. Translated, it gives CSVDPGGGQYF. The chain joins TRBV29-1 to TRBJ2-7, with 8 nucleotides matching TRBD1. CDR3 size: 11 residues. Germline-derived CDR1 and CDR2 are SQVTM and ANQGSEA. J lost 9 bases, V lost 3 bases, and 4 bases had no gene match.

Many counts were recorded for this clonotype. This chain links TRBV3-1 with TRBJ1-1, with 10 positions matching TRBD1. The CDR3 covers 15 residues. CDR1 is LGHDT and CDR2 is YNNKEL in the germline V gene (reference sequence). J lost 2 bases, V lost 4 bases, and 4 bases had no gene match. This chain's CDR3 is CASSPRDRGNTEAFF. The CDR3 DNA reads TGTGCCAGCAGCCCACGGGACAGGGGAAACACTGAAGCTTTCTTT. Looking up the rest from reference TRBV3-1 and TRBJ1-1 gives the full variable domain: DTAVSQTPKYLVTQMGNDKSIKCEQNLGHDTMYWYKQDSKKFLKIMFSYNNKELIINETVPNRFSPKSPDKAHLNLHINSLELGDSAVYFCASSPRDRGNTEAFFGQGTRLTVV.

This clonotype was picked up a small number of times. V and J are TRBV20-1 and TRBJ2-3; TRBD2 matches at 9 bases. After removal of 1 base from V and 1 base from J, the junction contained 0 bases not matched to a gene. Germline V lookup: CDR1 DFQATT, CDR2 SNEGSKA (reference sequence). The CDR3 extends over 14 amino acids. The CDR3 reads CSARGLAGTDTQYF. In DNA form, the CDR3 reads TGCAGTGCTAGAGGACTAGCGGGCACAGATACGCAGTATTTT.